The source of this TCR beta chain is a study of blood T cell repertoires in COVID-19 (dated by TCRdb to between 2020 and 2021). Study-wide context: The collaborator samples originated in the United States, Italy and Spain and spanned the acute and convalescent phases of COVID-19. The repertoires were made available in a free public database intended to serve as a resource for research on the immune response to SARS-CoV-2. The prospective study material was composed of cDNA or gDNA derived from T cells, B-cell-depleted T cells, or PBMCs. A de-identified subject ID, COVID-19 status, age in years and sex were almost always included in the sample metadata. Samples were obtained from the ongoing ImmuneRACE study (first 160 participants) and from 1,200 or so subjects provided by 6 global collaborators. Where HLA class I and class II types were available, the types were taken from metadata supplied by the sample provider, not from assay-based typing. Deeply sampled blood TCRbeta repertoires from subjects exposed to, actively infected with, or recovered from COVID-19 were included in the dataset.

At one collaborating source in Seattle, patients were enrolled during active infection and were followed longitudinally through the course of disease. Each collaborating institution followed its own protocols to collect whole blood in K2EDTA tubes. For TCRbeta analysis, collaborators shipped samples in one of three forms: frozen whole blood, isolated PBMCs, or DNA extracted from either of those sample types. Measured from the cysteine to the phenylalanine, the CDR3 is 17 residues long. Only the CDR3 region is kept as DNA, spanning 51 bases read in frame from base 1. Trimmed from V: 7 bases; trimmed from J: 9 bases; junction bases lacking a gene match: 13. CDR1 ENHRY and CDR2 SYGVKD were looked up in the germline V gene. TCRbeta CDR3 regions were amplified from genomic DNA by means of the immunoSEQ Assay, a bias-controlled multiplex PCR. Under the source paper's analysis protocol: Nucleated cell counts per sample were estimated from amplification of reference gene primers within the assay. Sequence reads were collapsed and filtered to measure the absolute abundance of every unique TCRbeta CDR3 rearrangement. For each sample, productive Simpson clonality was calculated by taking the square root of Simpson's diversity index across productive rearrangements. TCRdb holds this immuneACCESS table with in-frame rearrangements only. Some clones are missing; in checked studies, unresolved V genes explain under half, and the rest has no known cause. V and J calls and clone size come straight from that table; D and trimming were deduced from the DNA. Across this sample there are 250,000 to 350,000 clones, with around 82% seen only once. Jointly, the top ten make up about 0.9% of the sample.

With respect to this clone: Its antigen is unknown. Per-nucleotide qualities are absent, and no much larger clonotype sits a single base away.

Findings and caveats that apply to the study as a whole: Clinical and demographic metadata were provided uncurated, with the amount varying by source and participant.

This TCR derives from a human donor with COVID-19, enrolled during active disease. The donor label of this sample is uncertain. This chain is built from TRBV10-3 and TRBJ2-1; a stretch of 15 junction bases matches TRBD2. The material sequenced was peripheral blood. At the DNA level, the sequence is TGTGCCATCACAGGACTAGCGGGAGGGGGACTTTCGGGTGAGCAGTTCTTC. Translated, this gives CAITGLAGGGLSGEQFF.